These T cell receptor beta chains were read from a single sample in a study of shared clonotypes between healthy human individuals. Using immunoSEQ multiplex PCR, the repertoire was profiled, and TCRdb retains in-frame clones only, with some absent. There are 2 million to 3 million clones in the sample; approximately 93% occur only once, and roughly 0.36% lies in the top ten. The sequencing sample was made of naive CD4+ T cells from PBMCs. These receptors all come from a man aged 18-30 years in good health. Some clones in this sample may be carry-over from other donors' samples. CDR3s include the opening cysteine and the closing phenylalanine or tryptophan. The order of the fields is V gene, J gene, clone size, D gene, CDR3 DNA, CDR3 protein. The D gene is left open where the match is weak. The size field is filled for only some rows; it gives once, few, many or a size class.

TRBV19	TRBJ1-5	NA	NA	TGTGCCAGTAGTTGGGAACGAAATCAGCCCCAGCATTTT	CASSWERNQPQHF
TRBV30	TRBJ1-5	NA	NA	TGTGCCTGGAGTGTACGCAGCCCCCAGGTCAATCAGCCCCAGCATTTT	CAWSVRSPQVNQPQHF
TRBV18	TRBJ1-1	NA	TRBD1	TGTGCCAGCTCACCTCAGGGGGCCACTGAAGCTTTCTTT	CASSPQGATEAFF
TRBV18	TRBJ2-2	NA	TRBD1	TGTGCCAGCTCACCATTTGGACAGGGGGACGGGGAGCTGTTTTTT	CASSPFGQGDGELFF
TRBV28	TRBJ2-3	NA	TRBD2	TGTGCCAGCAGTTTGGCCTGGACTAGCCCAGATACGCAGTATTTT	CASSLAWTSPDTQYF
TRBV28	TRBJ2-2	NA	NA	TGTGCCAGCAGTTTGGGGGTGGGGCTTACCGGGGAGCTGTTTTTT	CASSLGVGLTGELFF
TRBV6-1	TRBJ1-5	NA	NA	TGTGCCAGCAGTGAAGTAGGGACCAAGGTCCAGCCCCAGCATTTT	CASSEVGTKVQPQHF
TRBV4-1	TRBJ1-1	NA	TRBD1	TGCGCCAGCAGCCAAGCGACAGGGGCGGGGTGGAGGAACACTGAAGCTTTCTTT	CASSQATGAGWRNTEAFF
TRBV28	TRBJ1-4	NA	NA	TGTGCCAGCAGTTTTCGTGAAAAACTGTTTTTT	CASSFREKLFF
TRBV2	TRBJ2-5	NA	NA	TGTGCCAGCAGGGGGAATCGGGGAGAGTGGGAGACCCAGTACTTC	CASRGNRGEWETQYF
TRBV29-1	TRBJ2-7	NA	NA	TGCAGCGTTGTTTCTCGGCTCAGCTCCTACGAGCAGTACTTC	CSVVSRLSSYEQYF
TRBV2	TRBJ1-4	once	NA	TGTGCCAGCAGTGAATTCGGGCCCCCTTCGGAAAAACTGTTTTTT	CASSEFGPPSEKLFF
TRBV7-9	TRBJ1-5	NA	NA	TGTGCCAGCAGCTCTCAAGGTTTGAGCAATCAGCCCCAGCATTTT	CASSSQGLSNQPQHF
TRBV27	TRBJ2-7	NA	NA	TGTGCCAGCAGTTATTCGTCGGCTCCCTCCGCCTACGAGCAGTACTTC	CASSYSSAPSAYEQYF
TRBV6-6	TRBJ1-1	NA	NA	TGTGCCAGCAGTTCCATGAACACTGAAGCTTTCTTT	CASSSMNTEAFF